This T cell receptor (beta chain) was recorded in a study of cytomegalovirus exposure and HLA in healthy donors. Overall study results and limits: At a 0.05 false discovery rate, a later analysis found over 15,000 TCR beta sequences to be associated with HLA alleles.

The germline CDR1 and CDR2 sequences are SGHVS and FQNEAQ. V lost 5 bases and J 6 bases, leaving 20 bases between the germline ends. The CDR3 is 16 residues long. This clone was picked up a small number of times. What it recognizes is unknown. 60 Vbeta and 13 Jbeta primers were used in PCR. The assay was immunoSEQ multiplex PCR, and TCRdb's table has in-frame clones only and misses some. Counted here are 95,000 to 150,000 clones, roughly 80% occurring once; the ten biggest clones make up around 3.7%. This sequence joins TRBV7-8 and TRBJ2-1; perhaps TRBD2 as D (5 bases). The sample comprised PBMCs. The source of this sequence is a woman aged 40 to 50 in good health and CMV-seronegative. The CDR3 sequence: CASSKATGLAFNEQFF. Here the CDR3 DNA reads TGTGCCAGCAGCAAAGCTACCGGGCTAGCCTTCAATGAGCAGTTCTTC. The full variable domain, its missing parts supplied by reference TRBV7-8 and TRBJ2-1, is GAGVSQSPRYKVAKRGQDVALRCDPISGHVSLFWYQQALGQGPEFLTYFQNEAQLDKSGLPSDRFFAERPEGSVSTLKIQRTQQEDSAVYLCASSKATGLAFNEQFFGPGTRLTVL.